Included here is one T cell receptor (beta chain) sequence, with context. Its antigen has not been determined. No much larger clone is present one base from it, and per-base qualities are unavailable. This sample stems from a study of blood T cells in healthy people across ages (dated by TCRdb to 2013 to 2016). Describing the broader study: In model experiments, template switching captured about one uniquely barcoded TCR beta cDNA molecule for every two T cells. Using deep sequencing normalized with unique cDNA molecular identifiers, the study measured how TCR beta repertoire diversity changes with age. Four age groups were formed from the donors: young (average approximately 16 years), middle-aged (approximately 39), aged (about 68) and long-lived (82). To avoid experimental bias, donors of different ages were distributed randomly across sequencing lanes. Two additional independent replicas of 1 million unique cDNA reads from the same blood draw were analyzed for two donors (one aged 18 to 30 and one aged 80 or older).

Overall study results and their limits: Estimates of total diversity based on one million sequenced T cells were regarded as lower bounds and as underestimates. Because donor CMV infection status was unknown, age-related changes in expanded clonotypes were potentially confounded. Compared with the aged group, more naive CD4+ T cells, fewer expanded clones and increased TCR diversity were shown by the long-lived group, suggesting age selection. As age increased, observed TCR beta diversity per million T cells dropped in a roughly linear way, and a significant reduction was already evident by age roughly 36. Because profiling used bulk unsorted PBMCs, naive and antigen-experienced compartments could not be compared conclusively. A strong correlation was found between observed TCR beta diversity and the percentage of naive T cells measured by flow cytometry.

The roughly 39 donors, aged roughly 6 to 95 years, were systemically healthy Caucasian individuals from Russia. Around 9.8 milliliters of peripheral blood were collected from each donor into EDTA-treated Vacutainer tubes. Ficoll-Paque density-gradient centrifugation was used to isolate PBMCs, with at least 7 million per sample. Total RNA was extracted from PBMCs with Trizol reagent, with at least 5.5 micrograms obtained per sample. The percentages of naive CD45RAhigh/CD27high T cells were determined by flow cytometry on a PBMC aliquot from every donor. The protocol used for the library was 5' RACE. For sequencing, an Illumina HiSeq 2500 was employed. A second PCR of about 6 to 11 cycles was run with a J-beta primer mix and a sample-barcoded 5' primer. A unique molecular identifier was introduced onto each TCR beta cDNA molecule by a template-switch 5' adaptor carrying 12 random nucleotides. At least 3 million CDR3-containing paired-end reads were obtained from each sample. First-strand cDNA was synthesized from all RNA with the Mint cDNA synthesis kit, primed by a TRBC-specific oligonucleotide. Following uracil-DNA glycosylase treatment, a first 18-cycle PCR with universal primers M1SS and BC2_uni_R was performed on all cDNA. For the original study's pipeline: For normalization, 1 million high-quality reads, each with a distinct molecular identifier, were randomly selected from each sample. Instead of being binned into consensus sequences, reads that shared molecular identifiers were thrown out. MiTCR, run with a Q25 quality threshold and the strictest error-elimination algorithm, handled CDR3 identification, clonotype clustering and error correction. A nonparametric unseen species model with Euler transformation was used to estimate lower-bound total TCR beta diversity. Clones were called with MiXCR by TCRdb after fastp trimmed the public reads at Q25, and only in-frame beta chains were retained. Each CDR3 protein gets just one entry, which takes the most common genes and DNA from the rows behind it. TCRdb, not the original authors, processed these V and J calls. This sample gives about 970,000 distinct CDR3 sequences in total; roughly half of them show up just once. The top ten clonotypes cover about 21% of the sample.

A distance of 13 bases separates the germline ends of V and J, which lose 2 bases and 2 bases respectively. The germline V gene gives CDR1 as LGHNT and CDR2 as FRNRAP. The cysteine opens and the phenylalanine closes a CDR3 of 15 amino acids. Only the CDR3 DNA is retained, 45 bases long and in frame from the first base. The chain links TRBV12-5 with TRBJ2-7; the D gene is perhaps TRBD1 or TRBD2, each of them matching over 5 bases. Sequenced material: blood. The TCR originated in a woman aged 60-75 years in good health. The nucleotides are TGTGCTAGTGGTTTGCTTCCGTCGGGGCCCTACGAGCAGTACTTC. Its protein product is CASGLLPSGPYEQYF.